This T cell receptor (beta chain) comes out of a study of identical twins. Findings and caveats of the study: Partial confounding of zero-insertion analyses by invariant MAIT and iNKT cells was possible.

CDR3 length: 12 amino acids. Germline CDR1 reads DFQATT; CDR2 reads SNEGSKA (reference sequence). Trimming stripped 6 bases from V and 4 bases from J, with 12 bases between. A universal primer site came from template switching; cDNA carried unique molecular identifiers. TCRdb re-called the 5' RACE reads with MiXCR, one entry per CDR3 protein. This sample has fewer than 650,000 distinct CDR3 sequences; 9.5% to 10% occur once, and the top ten carry around 3.1%. This clonotype was counted only a few times. Its antigen is not identified. These data also featured in a second study, about yellow fever vaccine responses in identical twins.

This rearrangement joins TRBV20-1 to TRBJ2-5, with D unresolved. Sequencing input: PBMCs. The clonotype comes from a woman younger than 35 in good health. CDR3 in amino acids: CSAPPGGETQYF. The CDR3 region has the DNA TGCAGTGCCCCCCCCGGTGGAGAGACCCAGTACTTC.